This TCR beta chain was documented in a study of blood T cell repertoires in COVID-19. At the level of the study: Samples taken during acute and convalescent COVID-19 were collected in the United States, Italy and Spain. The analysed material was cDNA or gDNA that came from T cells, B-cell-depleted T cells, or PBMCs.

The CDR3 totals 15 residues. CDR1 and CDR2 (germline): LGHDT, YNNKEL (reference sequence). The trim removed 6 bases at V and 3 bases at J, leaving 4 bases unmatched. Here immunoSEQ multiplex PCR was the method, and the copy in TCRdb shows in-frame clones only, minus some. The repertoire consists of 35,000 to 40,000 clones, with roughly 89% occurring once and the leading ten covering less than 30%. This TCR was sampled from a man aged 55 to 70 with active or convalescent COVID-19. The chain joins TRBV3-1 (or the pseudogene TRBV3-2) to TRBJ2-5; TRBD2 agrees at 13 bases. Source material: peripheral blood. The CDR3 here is CASSPGLAGEETQYF. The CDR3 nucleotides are TGTGCCAGCAGTCCCGGACTAGCGGGGGAAGAGACCCAGTACTTC.